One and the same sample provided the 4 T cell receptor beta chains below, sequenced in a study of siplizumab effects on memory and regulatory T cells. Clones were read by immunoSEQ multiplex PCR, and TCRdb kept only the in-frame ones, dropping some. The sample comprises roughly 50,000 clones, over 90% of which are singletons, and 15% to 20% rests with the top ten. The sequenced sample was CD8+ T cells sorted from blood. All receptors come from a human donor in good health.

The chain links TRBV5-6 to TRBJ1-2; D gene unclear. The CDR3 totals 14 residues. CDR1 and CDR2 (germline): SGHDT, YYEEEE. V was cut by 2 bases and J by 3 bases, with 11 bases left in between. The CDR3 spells CASSFLAGYYGYTF. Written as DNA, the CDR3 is TGTGCCAGCAGCTTTTTGGCGGGCTACTATGGCTACACCTTC.

Here the CDR3 reads CASRSYADRGSEQFF. CDR3 DNA sequence: TGTGCCAGCAGAAGCTATGCGGACAGGGGGTCTGAGCAGTTCTTC. V is TRBV27 and J is TRBJ2-1, with 10 bases fitting TRBD1. The V gene end was trimmed by 6 bases and the J gene end by 9 bases; junction bases not matched to a gene: 11. CDR1 MNHEY and CDR2 SMNVEV come from the germline V gene (reference sequence). The CDR3 has 15 residues.

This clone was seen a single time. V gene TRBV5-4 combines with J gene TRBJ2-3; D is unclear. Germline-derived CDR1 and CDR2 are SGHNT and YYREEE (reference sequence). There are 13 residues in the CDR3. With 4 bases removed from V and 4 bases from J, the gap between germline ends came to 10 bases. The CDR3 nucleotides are TGTGCCAGCAGCCCTAACGGGCCAGATACGCAGTATTTT. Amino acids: CASSPNGPDTQYF.

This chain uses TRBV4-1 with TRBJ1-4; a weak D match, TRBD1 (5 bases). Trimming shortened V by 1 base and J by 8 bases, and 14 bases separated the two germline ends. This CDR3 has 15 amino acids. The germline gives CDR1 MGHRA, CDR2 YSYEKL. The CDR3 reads CASSQGRGAYEKLFF. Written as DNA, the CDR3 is TGCGCCAGCAGCCAAGGTCGGGGCGCGTACGAAAAACTGTTTTTT.